What follows is one T cell receptor (beta chain) and its context. This record belongs to a study of cytomegalovirus exposure and HLA in healthy donors. The CDR3 spans 16 residues. The V segment lost 5 bases and the J segment 8 bases; nucleotides outside the gene matches: 17. Germline V gene data show CDR1 as SGHTA and CDR2 as FQGNSA. PCR used 60 Vbeta primers and 13 Jbeta primers. The repertoire was sequenced with immunoSEQ multiplex PCR; TCRdb's copy has only in-frame clones and lacks some. The sample carries tens of thousands of clones, 81% recorded once. Sequencing input: PBMCs. J is TRBJ1-2 and V is TRBV7-2, with 7 bases fitting TRBD1. This TCR derives from a man aged 45 to 65 in good health and CMV-seronegative. CDR3 loop: CASSRDRVISREGYTF. The CDR3 DNA follows: TGTGCCAGCAGCAGAGACAGGGTCATAAGCCGGGAGGGCTACACCTTC.